The 27 T cell receptor beta chains listed next were all sequenced from one sample in a study of shared clonotypes between healthy human individuals. CD45RO negativity and positive selection for CCR7 defined naive CD8 cells, a population that excluded terminally differentiated effector memory CD45RA+ cells. The assay was immunoSEQ multiplex PCR, and TCRdb's table has in-frame clones only and misses some. This table holds 550,000 to 650,000 clones, 96% found once. Sequencing used naive CD8+ T cells sorted from blood. The receptors stem from a woman in her twenties or thirties in good health.

The chain carries TRBV28 and TRBJ2-2; no reliable D call. Per the germline V gene, CDR1 is MDHEN and CDR2 is SYDVKM. The CDR3 spans 15 residues. The ends were cut back, 6 bases at V and 1 base at J, with 12 bases in the middle. The CDR3 protein is CASSLGYGNTGELFF. The CDR3 DNA is TGTGCCAGCAGCCTGGGGTACGGGAACACCGGGGAGCTGTTTTTT.

The rearrangement uses TRBV30 and TRBJ2-5; 8 nucleotides line up with TRBD2. Germline CDR1 is GTSNPN and CDR2 is SVGIG (reference sequence). This CDR3 has 17 amino acids. V lost 3 bases to trimming and J lost 3 bases; unmatched junction nucleotides: 15. The CDR3 reads CAWSPGAGGEEKETQYF. CDR3 in DNA: TGTGCCTGGAGCCCCGGGGCGGGGGGCGAGGAAAAAGAGACCCAGTACTTC.

This clone was observed once. CDR3 bases: TGTGCCAGCCGTTCCGTGGTGGGACAGATTCCCACGGATACGCAGTATTTT. It is translated as CASRSVVGQIPTDTQYF. The rearrangement joins TRBV28 to TRBJ2-3; 7 bases map to TRBD1. Germline V gives CDR1 MDHEN, CDR2 SYDVKM. V shed 8 bases, J shed 6 bases, and the junction held 20 bases outside the gene matches. The CDR3 consists of 17 residues.

V is TRBV19 and J is TRBJ1-5, with a weak D call TRBD1 (5 bases). Trimming removed 11 bases from V and 1 base from J, with 18 bases in between. Germline V CDR1 and CDR2: LNHDA, SQIVND (reference sequence). CDR3 length: 15 amino acids. The CDR3 DNA is TGTGCCGCGGGGCAGATCCCCGAGAGCAATCAGCCCCAGCATTTT. Translation gives CAAGQIPESNQPQHF.

The chain is built from TRBV7-6 and TRBJ2-7; a weak D match, TRBD1 (5 bases). Germline loops: CDR1 SGHVS, CDR2 FNYEAQ. This CDR3 region has 15 residues. Trimming left V 1 base short and J 4 bases short, with 14 bases between. CDR3 DNA: TGTGCCAGCAGCTTAGGGGGCAGGCCGGAGTACGAGCAGTACTTC. Translated, it gives CASSLGGRPEYEQYF.

The chain couples TRBV14 to TRBJ2-7; D is tentatively TRBD1 or TRBD2 (6 bases each). The CDR3 extends over 17 amino acids. The germline gives CDR1 SGHDN, CDR2 FVKESK. V was trimmed by 5 bases and J by 3 bases, leaving 23 bases between them. CDR3 loop: CASSSRSRGARDYEQYF. As DNA, the CDR3 is TGTGCCAGCAGCTCACGATCCAGGGGCGCGCGGGACTACGAGCAGTACTTC.

The chain employs TRBV5-1 and TRBJ2-6, with unresolved D. Trimming removed 5 bases at V and 4 bases at J, with 13 bases between. Germline CDR1 is SGHRS and CDR2 is YFSETQ. This CDR3 spans 15 amino acids. The CDR3 loop is CASRPRSTGANVLTF. For the CDR3, the DNA is TGCGCCAGCAGACCACGGTCTACCGGGGCCAACGTCCTGACTTTC.

This clone was found once. The rearrangement links TRBV5-4 to TRBJ2-3; 7 bases match TRBD1. CDR1 and CDR2 from the germline V gene are SGHNT and YYREEE (reference sequence). V gave up 1 base and J gave up 4 bases; unmatched junction bases: 12. The CDR3 consists of 17 residues. CDR3 region: CASSLTSIQGRSDTQYF. DNA for the CDR3: TGTGCCAGCAGCTTGACGAGTATACAGGGGAGATCAGATACGCAGTATTTT.

The chain uses TRBV28 and TRBJ1-5; 10 nucleotides match TRBD1. This CDR3 has 17 amino acids. CDR1 and CDR2 (germline): MDHEN, SYDVKM. V lost 3 bases, J lost 1 base, and 6 bases stayed unmatched. CDR3 sequence (DNA): TGTGCCAGCAGTTTGCACTGGGACAGGGGAAGCAATCAGCCCCAGCATTTT. Translating gives CASSLHWDRGSNQPQHF.

The chain uses TRBV9 and TRBJ2-2; a possible D gene is TRBD1 (6 bases). This CDR3 comprises 16 residues. Germline V lookup: CDR1 SGDLS, CDR2 YYNGEE. The ends were cut back, 4 bases at V and 6 bases at J, with 19 bases in the middle. The CDR3: CASSPTDRPGAGELFF. DNA of the CDR3: TGTGCCAGCAGCCCAACAGACAGACCAGGGGCCGGGGAGCTGTTTTTT.

This chain links TRBV27 with TRBJ1-1; a possible D gene is TRBD1 (5 bases). V was clipped by 3 bases and J by 1 base, with 18 bases between them. The CDR3 loop spans 17 amino acids. Germline-derived CDR1 and CDR2 are MNHEY and SMNVEV (reference sequence). The CDR3, as DNA: TGTGCCAGCAGTTTGGGGCGGACACCAGGTTGGAACACTGAAGCTTTCTTT. Protein: CASSLGRTPGWNTEAFF.

The chain recombines TRBV7-8 with TRBJ2-7; possible D gene TRBD1, 6 bases. Germline V gene lookup returns CDR1 SGHVS and CDR2 FQNEAQ. Trimming took off 1 base at V and 2 bases at J, with 9 bases between the two ends. The CDR3 is 14 amino acids. CDR3 sequence: CASSLVTGPYEQYF. CDR3 nucleotides: TGTGCCAGCAGCTTAGTAACAGGGCCCTACGAGCAGTACTTC.

The chain is built from TRBV2 and TRBJ2-3; D is unresolved. This CDR3 region has 12 residues. Germline V gene data show CDR1 as SNHLY and CDR2 as FYNNEI. The V end was cut by 7 bases, the J end by 9 bases, with 14 bases between. For the CDR3, the DNA is TGTGCCAGCAAGGAGATTCAGCTAACGCAGTATTTT. Translation gives CASKEIQLTQYF.

Here the CDR3 reads CSVEDGTSGMYQETQYF. CDR3 DNA: TGCAGCGTTGAAGATGGGACTAGCGGGATGTACCAAGAGACCCAGTACTTC. The chain links TRBV29-1 to TRBJ2-5; 13 nucleotides match TRBD2. J was trimmed by 0 bases and V by 0 bases; bases with no gene match: 4. Germline V lookup: CDR1 SQVTM, CDR2 ANQGSEA. The CDR3 runs to 17 residues.

The chain links TRBV25-1 to TRBJ2-2; D possibly corresponds to TRBD1 (6 bases). CDR3 length: 14 amino acids. Germline loops: CDR1 MGHDK, CDR2 SYGVNS. V dropped 4 bases and J dropped 6 bases, with 12 bases sitting between them. CDR3 sequence (DNA): TGTGCCAGCAGTGGGGCGGCAGGGGCCGGGGAGCTGTTTTTT. This encodes CASSGAAGAGELFF.

V is TRBV28 and J is TRBJ2-1; 7 nucleotides align to TRBD1. Germline lookup yields CDR1 MDHEN and CDR2 SYDVKM. V lost 7 bases, J lost 3 bases, and 6 bases stayed unmatched. This CDR3 region has 14 residues. CDR3 DNA sequence: TGTGCCAGCATCGAACAGGGGATCTACAATGAGCAGTTCTTC. This codes for CASIEQGIYNEQFF. The full variable domain, completed using reference TRBV28 and TRBJ2-1, is DVKVTQSSRYLVKRTGEKVFLECVQDMDHENMFWYRQDPGLGLRLIYFSYDVKMKEKGDIPEGYSVSREKKERFSLILESASTNQTSMYLCASIEQGIYNEQFFGPGTRLTVL.

This clone has just a few counts. At the DNA level, this CDR3 is encoded by other sequences in the same sample as well. The rearrangement joins TRBV19 to TRBJ2-5; the D gene is possibly TRBD1 (6 bases). The CDR3 totals 13 residues. Trimming cost V 6 bases and J 1 base, with 9 bases left between them. The germline CDR1 and CDR2 sequences are LNHDA and SQIVND (reference sequence). CDR3 DNA: TGTGCCAGTAGGGGGGCGAGCCAAGAGACCCAGTACTTC. Translation gives CASRGASQETQYF. Using reference TRBV19 and TRBJ2-5 for the parts outside the CDR3, the full variable domain is DGGITQSPKYLFRKEGQNVTLSCEQNLNHDAMYWYRQDPGQGLRLIYYSQIVNDFQKGDIAEGYSVSREKKESFPLTVTSAQKNPTAFYLCASRGASQETQYFGPGTRLLVL.

V gene TRBV5-4 combines with J gene TRBJ2-5; TRBD2 agrees at 16 bases. The J call could be wrong; TRBJ2-7 is a better fit for the DNA end. The length of the CDR3 is 17 residues. The germline CDR1 and CDR2 sequences are SGHNT and YYREEE (reference sequence). The chain's CDR3 is CASSPGLAGGSIYEQYF. The CDR3 DNA reads as TGTGCCAGCAGCCCGGGACTAGCGGGAGGGTCTATCTACGAGCAGTACTTC.

The V gene is TRBV5-1, the J gene TRBJ2-7; D gene unclear. The V and J ends lost 0 bases and 2 bases respectively, with 9 bases between them. Germline CDR1 is SGHRS and CDR2 is YFSETQ. The CDR3 contains 14 residues. The CDR3, as DNA: TGCGCCAGCAGCTTGGTACAAGCCACCTACGAGCAGTACTTC. Translation: CASSLVQATYEQYF.

This chain joins TRBV28 and TRBJ2-5; the match to TRBD1 covers 10 bases. This CDR3 contains 16 residues. Trimming cost V 5 bases and J 5 bases; bases outside gene matches: 11. Germline CDR1 and CDR2: MDHEN and SYDVKM. The CDR3 DNA sequence: TGTGCCAGCAGTCGGACAGGGGGATCGAGGGAGGAGACCCAGTACTTC. The encoded protein is CASSRTGGSREETQYF.

This clone appeared a single time. V is TRBV29-1 and J is TRBJ2-5; D might be TRBD1 (6 bases). With 7 bases removed from V and 4 bases from J, the gap between germline ends came to 19 bases. Per the germline V gene, CDR1 is SQVTM and CDR2 is ANQGSEA. This CDR3 region has 14 residues. CDR3 coding DNA: TGCAGCGCGGCAGGGGCCCCCGGTATAGAGACCCAGTACTTC. Protein sequence: CSAAGAPGIETQYF.

This sequence joins TRBV28 and TRBJ1-1; D uncertain. Germline V gene sequence: CDR1 MDHEN, CDR2 SYDVKM. The CDR3 spans 15 residues. V shed 5 bases and J shed 3 bases, with 16 bases lying between them. The CDR3 sequence is CASSLGVGTDTEAFF. CDR3 bases: TGTGCCAGCAGTCTCGGGGTGGGCACTGACACTGAAGCTTTCTTT.

The rearrangement joins TRBV27 to TRBJ1-1; D ambiguous. The CDR3 spans 18 residues. The V gene's germline CDR1 is MNHEY and CDR2 SMNVEV (reference sequence). V was trimmed by 2 bases and J by 4 bases, leaving 23 bases between them. CDR3 coding DNA: TGTGCCAGCAGTTTAGGAGGCAGGCTCGGGGTTTTTATCACTGAAGCTTTCTTT. As protein: CASSLGGRLGVFITEAFF.

This clone turned up a few times. This CDR3 is also generated by other DNA sequences in the sample. The gene calls are TRBV27 and TRBJ1-5, with D possibly TRBD1 on 5 matching bases. CDR1 and CDR2 from the germline V gene are MNHEY and SMNVEV (reference sequence). V was clipped by 6 bases and J by 7 bases, with 13 bases between them. This CDR3 has 13 residues. The CDR3 nucleotides are TGTGCCAGCAGGGGGGGGACCGGGCAGCCCCAGCATTTT. This codes for CASRGGTGQPQHF.

The chain recombines TRBV2 with TRBJ1-4, with D uncertain. This CDR3 spans 17 amino acids. V dropped 1 base and J dropped 1 base, with 13 bases sitting between them. Germline V gene data show CDR1 as SNHLY and CDR2 as FYNNEI. The CDR3 spells CASSEEDGDGTNEKLFF. Here the CDR3 DNA reads TGTGCCAGCAGTGAAGAGGATGGAGACGGAACTAATGAAAAACTGTTTTTT.

The chain combines TRBV2 with TRBJ2-3, with 10 bases identical to TRBD2. The CDR3 is made up of 17 amino acids. Unmatched junction bases numbered 6, after V lost 2 bases and J lost 1 base. Germline-derived CDR1 and CDR2 are SNHLY and FYNNEI. CDR3 nucleotide sequence: TGTGCCAGCAGTGAATTCAATCTAGCGGGAGGCACAGATACGCAGTATTTT. It yields the protein CASSEFNLAGGTDTQYF.

The V gene is TRBV11-2, the J gene TRBJ2-7; D is undetermined. Trimming shortened V by 5 bases and J by 4 bases, and 18 bases separated the two germline ends. The germline gives CDR1 SGHAT, CDR2 FQNNGV. This CDR3 region has 15 residues. This CDR3 reads CASSPIPDLLYEQYF. The CDR3 DNA reads TGTGCCAGCAGCCCTATCCCAGACCTATTGTACGAGCAGTACTTC.